Below, 20 T cell receptor beta chains from the same sample are listed, as sequenced in a study of blood T cell repertoires in COVID-19. This table comes from immunoSEQ multiplex PCR, and its TCRdb copy is limited to in-frame clones, with some not included. This table has a few hundred thousand clones, about 90% appearing once. The source material was PBMCs or T cells enriched from blood (not recorded which). These TCRs come from a woman in her thirties or forties who had been exposed to COVID-19.

The chain couples TRBV6-2 or TRBV6-3 to TRBJ2-1; perhaps TRBD2 as D (6 bases). V was clipped by 4 bases and J by 2 bases, with 12 bases between them. The CDR3 spans 15 residues. CDR1 MNHEY and CDR2 SVGEGT come from the germline V gene. In DNA form, the CDR3 reads TGTGCCAGCAGTTCGCCCAGCGGGCCCTACAATGAGCAGTTCTTC. This sequence encodes CASSSPSGPYNEQFF.

V is TRBV3-1 (or the pseudogene TRBV3-2) and J is TRBJ2-1; D might be TRBD1 (7 bases). The CDR3 spans 14 residues. Looked up from germline, CDR1 is LGHDT and CDR2 is YNNKEL (reference sequence). Trimming left V 4 bases short and J 6 bases short, with 13 bases between. Here the CDR3 DNA reads TGTGCCAGCAGCCGACAGGGAGGAAGCAATGAGCAGTTCTTC. As protein: CASSRQGGSNEQFF.

This chain connects TRBV7-2 to TRBJ1-2, with D perhaps matching TRBD1 (6 bases). Germline V lookup: CDR1 SGHTA, CDR2 FQGNSA. The CDR3 runs to 15 residues. Trimming cost V 6 bases and J 4 bases, with 18 bases left between them. The CDR3 DNA reads TGTGCCAGCAGTCCTCGTATGGACAGCGTCTATGGCTACACCTTC. This sequence encodes CASSPRMDSVYGYTF.

J is TRBJ1-1 and V is TRBV7-3; no definite D call. Germline CDR1 is SGHTA and CDR2 is FQGTGA. V lost 2 bases and J 4 bases, leaving 5 bases between the germline ends. The CDR3 has 12 amino acids. For the CDR3, the DNA is TGTGCCAGCAGCTTACGGAGCACTGAAGCTTTCTTT. It specifies CASSLRSTEAFF.

The V and J genes are TRBV13 and TRBJ2-7; 8 bases fit TRBD1. CDR1 is PRHDT, CDR2 FYEKMQ, per germline (reference sequence). The CDR3 covers 16 residues. The V gene end was trimmed by 6 bases and the J gene end by 0 bases; junction bases not matched to a gene: 10. Written as DNA, the CDR3 is TGTGCCAGCAGTTCAGCAGGGGGCAGAGACTCCTACGAGCAGTACTTC. It codes for CASSSAGGRDSYEQYF.

This clone has more than one count but fewer than ten. This chain connects TRBV9 to TRBJ2-5; D is perhaps TRBD2 (6 bases). With 0 bases removed from V and 7 bases from J, the gap between germline ends came to 16 bases. The germline V gene has CDR1 SGDLS and CDR2 YYNGEE. This CDR3 has 15 residues. CDR3: CASSVDSSGSRTQYF. Written as DNA, the CDR3 is TGTGCCAGCAGCGTAGATAGTAGCGGCAGCCGGACCCAGTACTTC. The variable domain in full, completed from reference TRBV9 and TRBJ2-5, reads DSGVTQTPKHLITATGQRVTLRCSPRSGDLSVYWYQQSLDQGLQFLIQYYNGEERAKGNILERFSAQQFPDLHSELNLSSLELGDSALYFCASSVDSSGSRTQYFGPGTRLLVL.

The chain is built from TRBV28 and TRBJ1-1; D is possibly TRBD1 (6 bases). The germline gives CDR1 MDHEN, CDR2 SYDVKM. V lost 1 base to trimming and J lost 7 bases, with 10 bases between them. This CDR3 has 13 residues. The CDR3 spells CASSLSSGDEAFF. The DNA of the CDR3 is TGTGCCAGCAGTTTATCTTCAGGGGATGAAGCTTTCTTT. Using reference TRBV28 and TRBJ1-1 for the parts outside the CDR3, the full variable domain is DVKVTQSSRYLVKRTGEKVFLECVQDMDHENMFWYRQDPGLGLRLIYFSYDVKMKEKGDIPEGYSVSREKKERFSLILESASTNQTSMYLCASSLSSGDEAFFGQGTRLTVV.

J is TRBJ1-1 and V is TRBV11-3; D not certain. V shed 5 bases and J shed 8 bases, with 15 bases lying between them. CDR3 length: 13 residues. CDR1 is SGHNT, CDR2 YENEEA, per germline. For the CDR3, the DNA is TGTGCCAGCAGCCGAATATTCGGTAGAGAAGCTTTCTTT. It encodes CASSRIFGREAFF.

The chain employs TRBV18 and TRBJ1-2, with TRBD1 as a possible D gene (6 bases). The germline V gene has CDR1 KGHSH and CDR2 LQKENI. This CDR3 contains 16 residues. The V and J ends lost 1 base and 8 bases respectively, with 20 bases between them. Written as DNA, the CDR3 is TGTGCCAGCTCACCACTCCCCCCCGGGCAGGGGTACGGCTACACCTTC. Translated, it gives CASSPLPPGQGYGYTF.

The V call is TRBV29-1, the J call TRBJ1-2; TRBD1 matches 8 bases. CDR1 is SQVTM and CDR2 is ANQGSEA in the germline V gene. With V trimmed by 7 bases and J by 7 bases, 5 bases remained unmatched. The CDR3 runs 11 residues. The DNA for the CDR3 is TGCAGCGACAGAACAGGGGGTGGCTACACCTTC. Translated: CSDRTGGGYTF.

V usage is TRBV28 and J usage is TRBJ1-3, with 7 bases fitting TRBD1. This CDR3 has 13 residues. The J segment lost 3 bases and the V segment lost 6 bases, leaving 2 bases of the junction unmatched. CDR1 is MDHEN and CDR2 is SYDVKM in the germline V gene. The DNA for the CDR3 is TGTGCCAGCAGACAGGGGTTTGGAAACACCATATATTTT. The encoded protein is CASRQGFGNTIYF. The entire variable domain, with the rest obtained from reference TRBV28 and TRBJ1-3, is as follows: DVKVTQSSRYLVKRTGEKVFLECVQDMDHENMFWYRQDPGLGLRLIYFSYDVKMKEKGDIPEGYSVSREKKERFSLILESASTNQTSMYLCASRQGFGNTIYFGEGSWLTVV.

The CDR3 DNA follows: TGTGCCAGCAGTGAAGGGGAGGGTTACGGGGAAAAACTGTTTTTT. Protein product: CASSEGEGYGEKLFF. The chain joins TRBV25-1 to TRBJ1-4, with D unresolved. This CDR3 region has 15 residues. V lost 2 bases, J lost 8 bases, and 15 bases lay in between. The germline V gene encodes CDR1 MGHDK and CDR2 SYGVNS.

The CDR3 reads CASSYRPGTWQAFF. The CDR3, as DNA: TGTGCCAGCAGTTATCGTCCGGGGACATGGCAAGCTTTCTTT. This chain joins TRBV6-5 and TRBJ1-1, with D perhaps matching TRBD1 (6 bases). From germline, CDR1 is MNHEY and CDR2 SVGAGI. The ends were cut back, 3 bases at V and 9 bases at J, with 17 bases in the middle. The CDR3 spans 14 residues.

V gene TRBV28 combines with J gene TRBJ1-4; 7 bases map to TRBD1. CDR1 MDHEN and CDR2 SYDVKM come from the germline V gene. This CDR3 region has 14 residues. V lost 3 bases to trimming and J lost 8 bases; unmatched junction nucleotides: 6. The CDR3 region has the DNA TGTGCCAGCAGTTTCCTGGGACAGAAAGAAAAACTGTTTTTT. This encodes CASSFLGQKEKLFF.

The rearrangement uses TRBV7-8 and TRBJ2-2; no firm D call. The CDR3 length is 13 residues. Germline V gives CDR1 SGHVS, CDR2 FQNEAQ. V was trimmed by 1 base and J by 9 bases, leaving 9 bases between them. CDR3 region: CASSLDSHWELFF. As DNA, the CDR3 is TGTGCCAGCAGCTTAGACTCCCACTGGGAGCTGTTTTTT.

CDR3 nucleotides: TGTGCCAGCTCACCATCGAGCTCTCACAATGAGCAGTTCTTC. The encoded protein is CASSPSSSHNEQFF. The genes are TRBV18 and TRBJ2-1; D unclear. V lost 2 bases to trimming and J lost 5 bases, with 10 bases between them. CDR3 length equals 14 residues. The V gene's germline CDR1 is KGHSH and CDR2 LQKENI.

The chain links TRBV15 to TRBJ1-2; unclear D gene. In germline, CDR1 is LNHNV, CDR2 YYDKDF (reference sequence). The V gene lost 0 bases and the J gene lost 3 bases, with 14 bases spanning the gap. The CDR3 spans 16 residues. As DNA, the CDR3 is TGTGCCACCAGCAGAGATGTTCCATACAGAGACTATGGCTACACCTTC. As protein: CATSRDVPYRDYGYTF.

This chain uses TRBV30 with TRBJ2-1; 8 bases match TRBD1. The CDR3 consists of 14 residues. Germline CDR1 is GTSNPN and CDR2 is SVGIG (reference sequence). The trim removed 3 bases at V and 5 bases at J, leaving 6 bases unmatched. CDR3: CAWRSLDRDNEQFF. The CDR3 bases are TGTGCCTGGAGGTCGCTGGACAGGGACAATGAGCAGTTCTTC.

CDR3 nucleotides: TGTGCCTGGAGTGTTTTTGGCAGAAAAAACATTCAGTACTTC. It specifies CAWSVFGRKNIQYF. V is TRBV30 and J is TRBJ2-4; D remains unclear. The ends were cut back, 0 bases at V and 4 bases at J, with 10 bases in the middle. CDR3 length equals 14 residues. The germline V gene has CDR1 GTSNPN and CDR2 SVGIG (reference sequence).

Here the CDR3 reads CASSPPGIFHNEQFF. CDR3 coding DNA: TGCGCCAGCAGCCCCCCAGGGATCTTTCACAATGAGCAGTTCTTC. The chain recombines TRBV4-1 with TRBJ2-1; perhaps TRBD1 as D (5 bases). The CDR3 spans 15 residues. V was trimmed by 4 bases and J by 5 bases, leaving 15 bases between them. Per the germline V gene, CDR1 is MGHRA and CDR2 is YSYEKL.